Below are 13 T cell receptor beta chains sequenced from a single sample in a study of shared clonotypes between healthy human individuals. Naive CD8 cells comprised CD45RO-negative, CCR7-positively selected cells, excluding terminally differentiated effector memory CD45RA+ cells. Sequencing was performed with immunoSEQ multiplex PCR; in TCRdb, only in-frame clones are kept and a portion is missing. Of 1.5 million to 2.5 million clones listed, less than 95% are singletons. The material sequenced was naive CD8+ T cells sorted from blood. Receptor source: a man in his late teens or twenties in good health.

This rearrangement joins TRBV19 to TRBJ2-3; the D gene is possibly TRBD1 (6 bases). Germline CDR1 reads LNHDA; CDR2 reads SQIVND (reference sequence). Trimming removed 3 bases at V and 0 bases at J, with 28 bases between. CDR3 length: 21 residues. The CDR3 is CASSIGDPQVQGIVSTDTQYF. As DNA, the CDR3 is TGTGCCAGTAGTATTGGGGATCCCCAAGTACAGGGAATTGTAAGCACAGATACGCAGTATTTT.

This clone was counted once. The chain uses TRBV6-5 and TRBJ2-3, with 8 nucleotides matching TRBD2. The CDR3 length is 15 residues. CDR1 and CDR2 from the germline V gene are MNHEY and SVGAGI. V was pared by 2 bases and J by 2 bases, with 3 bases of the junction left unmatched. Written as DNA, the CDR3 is TGTGCCAGCAGTTACGAAGCGGGGGTCACAGATACGCAGTATTTT. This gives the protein CASSYEAGVTDTQYF.

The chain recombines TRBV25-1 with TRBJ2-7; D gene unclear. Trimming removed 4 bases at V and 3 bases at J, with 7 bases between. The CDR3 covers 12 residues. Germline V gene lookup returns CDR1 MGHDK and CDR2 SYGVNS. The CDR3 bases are TGTGCCAGCAGTGGACATGGCTACGAGCAGTACTTC. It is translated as CASSGHGYEQYF.

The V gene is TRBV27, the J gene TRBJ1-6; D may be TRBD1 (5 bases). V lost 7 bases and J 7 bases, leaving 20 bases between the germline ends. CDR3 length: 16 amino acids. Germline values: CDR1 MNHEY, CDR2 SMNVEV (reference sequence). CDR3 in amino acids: CASTISRGEGNSPLHF. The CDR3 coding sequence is TGTGCCAGCACCATAAGCCGGGGGGAAGGAAATTCACCCCTCCACTTT.

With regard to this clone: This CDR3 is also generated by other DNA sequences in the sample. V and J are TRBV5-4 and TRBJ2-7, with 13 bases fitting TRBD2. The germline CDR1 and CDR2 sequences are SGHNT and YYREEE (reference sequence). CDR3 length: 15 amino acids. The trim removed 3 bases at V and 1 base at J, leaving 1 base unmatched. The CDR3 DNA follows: TGTGCCAGCAGCTCGGGACTAGCGGGGTCCTACGAGCAGTACTTC. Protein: CASSSGLAGSYEQYF.

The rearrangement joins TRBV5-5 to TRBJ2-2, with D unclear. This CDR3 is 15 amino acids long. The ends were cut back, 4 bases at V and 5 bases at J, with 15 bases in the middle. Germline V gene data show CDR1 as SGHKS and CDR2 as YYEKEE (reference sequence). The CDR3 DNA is TGTGCCAGCAGCCTTGGCCCCAGGTCGACCGGGGAGCTGTTTTTT. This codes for CASSLGPRSTGELFF.

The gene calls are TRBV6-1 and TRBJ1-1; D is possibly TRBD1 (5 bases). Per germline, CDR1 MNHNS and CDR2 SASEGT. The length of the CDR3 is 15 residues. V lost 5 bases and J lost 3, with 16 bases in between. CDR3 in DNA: TGTGCCAGCAGTTTAGGGGTTTCATGGGACACTGAAGCTTTCTTT. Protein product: CASSLGVSWDTEAFF.

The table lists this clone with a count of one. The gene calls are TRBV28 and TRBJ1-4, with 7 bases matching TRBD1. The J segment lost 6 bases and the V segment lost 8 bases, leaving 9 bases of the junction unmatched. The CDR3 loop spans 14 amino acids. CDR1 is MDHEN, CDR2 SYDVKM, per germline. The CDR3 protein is CASEGKGAHEKLFF. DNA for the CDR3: TGTGCCAGCGAGGGGAAGGGGGCTCATGAAAAACTGTTTTTT.

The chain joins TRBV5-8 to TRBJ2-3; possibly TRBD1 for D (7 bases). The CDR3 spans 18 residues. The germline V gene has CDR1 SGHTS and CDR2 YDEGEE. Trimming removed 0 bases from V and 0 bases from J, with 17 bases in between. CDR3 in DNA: TGTGCCAGCAGCTTGGGTGCTGCGACAGGGACTAGCACAGATACGCAGTATTTT. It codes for CASSLGAATGTSTDTQYF.

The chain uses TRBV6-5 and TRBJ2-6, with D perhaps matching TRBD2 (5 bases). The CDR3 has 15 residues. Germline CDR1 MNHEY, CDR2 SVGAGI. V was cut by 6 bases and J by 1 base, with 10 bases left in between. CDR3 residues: CASSYEGSGANVLTF. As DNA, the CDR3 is TGTGCCAGCAGCTACGAGGGATCTGGGGCCAACGTCCTGACTTTC.

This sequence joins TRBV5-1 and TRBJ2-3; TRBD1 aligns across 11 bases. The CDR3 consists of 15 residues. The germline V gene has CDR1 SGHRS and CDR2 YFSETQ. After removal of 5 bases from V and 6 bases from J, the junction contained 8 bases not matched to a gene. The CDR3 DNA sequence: TGCGCCAGCAGTTGGACAGGGGGCCCCGGGGATACGCAGTATTTT. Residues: CASSWTGGPGDTQYF. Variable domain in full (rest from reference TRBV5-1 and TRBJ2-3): KAGVTQTPRYLIKTRGQQVTLSCSPISGHRSVSWYQQTPGQGLQFLFEYFSETQRNKGNFPGRFSGRQFSNSRSEMNVSTLELGDSALYLCASSWTGGPGDTQYFGPGTRLTVL.

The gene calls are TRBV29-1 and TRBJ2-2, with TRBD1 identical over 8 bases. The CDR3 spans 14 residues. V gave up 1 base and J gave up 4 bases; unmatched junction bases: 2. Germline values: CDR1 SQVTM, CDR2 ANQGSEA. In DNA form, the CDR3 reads TGCAGCGTTGAAGGGACAGGGCCCACCGGGGAGCTGTTTTTT. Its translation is CSVEGTGPTGELFF.

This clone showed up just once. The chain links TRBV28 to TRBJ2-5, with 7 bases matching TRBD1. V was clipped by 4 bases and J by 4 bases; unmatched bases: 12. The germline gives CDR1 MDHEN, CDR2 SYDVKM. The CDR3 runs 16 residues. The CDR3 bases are TGTGCCAGCAGTTCCCCCCGACAGGGCCTGGGAGAGACCCAGTACTTC. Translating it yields CASSSPRQGLGETQYF.